The 30 T cell receptor beta chains below come from one sample, sequenced in a study of identifying expanded T cells in peripheral blood (dated by TCRdb to the late 2010s). The library relied on the immunoSEQ multiplex PCR assay. Held by TCRdb, this immuneACCESS table contains in-frame sequences only and omits some clones. Under half of the omission traces to an unresolved V gene where checked; the cause of the rest is unknown. For this sample the table gives about 98,000 clones, of which about 91% were detected only once. The ten largest clones take up around an eighth of the sample. Sequencing was done on a sample of blood. These receptors all come from a person aged 18-69 years in good health.

This chain links TRBV28 with TRBJ2-5; D may be TRBD2 (5 bases). Trimming took 2 bases from V and 4 from J, leaving 8 bases between them. The CDR3 contains 13 residues. Germline CDR1 reads MDHEN; CDR2 reads SYDVKM. The CDR3 is CASSLEGIETQYF. As DNA, the CDR3 is TGTGCCAGCAGTTTAGAGGGTATAGAGACCCAGTACTTC.

The chain couples TRBV28 to TRBJ1-4, with a possible D match to TRBD1 (6 bases). Trimming shortened V by 6 bases and J by 8 bases, and 19 bases separated the two germline ends. The CDR3 consists of 15 residues. The germline V gene has CDR1 MDHEN and CDR2 SYDVKM. The CDR3 nucleotides read TGTGCCAGCAGGAGTGGGGGCCGCGAAGGGGAAAAACTGTTTTTT. It codes for CASRSGGREGEKLFF.

This sequence joins TRBV6-5 and TRBJ2-7; maybe TRBD2 (5 bases). The CDR3 consists of 12 residues. Germline V gene sequence: CDR1 MNHEY, CDR2 SVGAGI. Trimming pared 6 bases from V and 7 bases from J, leaving 13 bases between. CDR3 loop: CASSLPGWEQYF. In DNA form, the CDR3 reads TGTGCCAGCAGCCTCCCGGGGTGGGAGCAGTACTTC.

The table lists this clone with a count of one. The rearrangement joins TRBV7-9 to TRBJ1-1; the D gene is possibly TRBD1 (5 bases). V dropped 7 bases and J dropped 1 base, with 10 bases sitting between them. Germline assignment: CDR1 SEHNR and CDR2 FQNEAQ (reference sequence). The CDR3 consists of 13 residues. The CDR3 sequence is CASKEDTNTEAFF. CDR3 nucleotides: TGTGCCAGCAAAGAGGACACGAACACTGAAGCTTTCTTT. Supplemented by reference TRBV7-9 and TRBJ1-1, the full variable domain reads DTGVSQNPRHKITKRGQNVTFRCDPISEHNRLYWYRQTLGQGPEFLTYFQNEAQLEKSRLLSDRFSAERPKGSFSTLEIQRTEQGDSAMYLCASKEDTNTEAFFGQGTRLTVV.

The chain couples TRBV11-2 to TRBJ2-1; TRBD2 matches 9 bases. Germline values: CDR1 SGHAT, CDR2 FQNNGV. V dropped 0 bases and J dropped 8; count of bases not matched to a gene: 14. The CDR3 runs 18 residues. The chain's CDR3 is CASSLERRAGGPGHEQFF. CDR3 sequence (DNA): TGTGCCAGCAGCTTAGAACGCCGAGCGGGAGGCCCTGGGCATGAGCAGTTCTTC.

This sequence joins TRBV25-1 and TRBJ2-3; 9 bases are shared with TRBD2. Looked up from germline, CDR1 is MGHDK and CDR2 is SYGVNS. V lost 6 bases and J lost 3; bases outside the gene matches: 13. CDR3 length: 17 residues. CDR3 nucleotide sequence: TGTGCCAGCAGCCCCGACCCGCGGGAGGGAGGGACAGATACGCAGTATTTT. Translation gives CASSPDPREGGTDTQYF. Combining the CDR3 with reference TRBV25-1 and TRBJ2-3 gives the whole variable domain EADIYQTPRYLVIGTGKKITLECSQTMGHDKMYWYQQDPGMELHLIHYSYGVNSTEKGDLSSESTVSRIRTEHFPLTLESARPSHTSQYLCASSPDPREGGTDTQYFGPGTRLTVL.

V usage is TRBV5-1 and J usage is TRBJ2-7, with D hard to call. The CDR3 is 13 amino acids. The V end was cut by 0 bases, the J end by 3 bases, with 7 bases between. In germline, CDR1 is SGHRS, CDR2 YFSETQ. CDR3 amino acids: CASSLDTRYEQYF. For the CDR3, the DNA is TGCGCCAGCAGCTTGGACACCCGCTACGAGCAGTACTTC.

A note on this clone: The germline gene is not matched at one end of the junction; a read error may be the cause. The chain is built from TRBV28 and TRBJ2-1, with 7 bases aligning to TRBD2. Germline-derived CDR1 and CDR2 are MDHEN and SYDVKM. The CDR3 is 11 residues long. CDR3 sequence (DNA): TGTGCCAGCAGTTCAATGGGACTATCAGTCTTC. This sequence encodes CASSSMGLSVF.

In its sample, this clone was seen once. The rearrangement links TRBV7-2 to TRBJ2-5; 10 bases match TRBD2. CDR1 is SGHTA and CDR2 is FQGNSA in the germline V gene. Unmatched junction bases numbered 11, after V lost 6 bases and J lost 1 base. This CDR3 contains 17 residues. CDR3 coding DNA: TGTGCCAGCAGTCTAGGGGTAGCGGGGGGCCGCCAAGAGACCCAGTACTTC. This codes for CASSLGVAGGRQETQYF.

The CDR3: CASSLVGQGGNGYTF. CDR3 DNA: TGTGCCAGCAGCTTAGTGGGCCAGGGAGGGAATGGCTACACCTTC. This chain joins TRBV7-2 and TRBJ1-2, with D possibly TRBD1 on 5 matching bases. The length of the CDR3 is 15 residues. The V and J ends lost 1 base and 6 bases respectively, with 15 bases between them. Germline CDR1 and CDR2: SGHTA and FQGNSA.

The V and J genes are TRBV28 and TRBJ1-1; D remains ambiguous. V lost 1 base and J 6 bases, leaving 6 bases between the germline ends. The germline V gene encodes CDR1 MDHEN and CDR2 SYDVKM. This CDR3 region has 12 residues. The CDR3 loop is CASSLLRAEAFF. The CDR3 DNA reads TGTGCCAGCAGTTTATTGAGGGCTGAAGCTTTCTTT.

The rearrangement links TRBV7-8 to TRBJ2-3; D might be TRBD1 (6 bases). Germline values: CDR1 SGHVS, CDR2 FQNEAQ. V lost 1 base and J 5 bases, leaving 10 bases between the germline ends. CDR3 size: 14 residues. The CDR3, as DNA: TGTGCCAGCAGCTTAGGGACAGCCCTAGATACGCAGTATTTT. Protein product: CASSLGTALDTQYF.

The chain links TRBV6-5 to TRBJ1-2; 7 bases line up with TRBD1. Per germline, CDR1 MNHEY and CDR2 SVGAGI. Trimming at V came to 6 bases and at J to 5 bases, leaving 12 bases not matched to a gene. This CDR3 spans 15 amino acids. In nucleotides, the CDR3 is TGTGCCAGCAGGTTTGATCTAGGGACAGCTTATGGCTACACCTTC. Translated, it gives CASRFDLGTAYGYTF.

This clone was detected once. The chain combines TRBV30 with TRBJ1-1; 8 bases are shared with TRBD1. This CDR3 has 14 residues. Trimming at V came to 2 bases and at J to 5 bases, leaving 7 bases not matched to a gene. In germline, CDR1 is GTSNPN, CDR2 SVGIG (reference sequence). CDR3 sequence reads: CAWSPQGARTEAFF. The DNA for the CDR3 is TGTGCCTGGAGTCCTCAGGGGGCGCGAACTGAAGCTTTCTTT.

The chain recombines TRBV30 with TRBJ2-7, with 7 bases aligning to TRBD1. The CDR3 sequence is 14 residues long. Unmatched junction bases numbered 7, after V lost 5 bases and J lost 0 bases. Per the germline V gene, CDR1 is GTSNPN and CDR2 is SVGIG (reference sequence). As DNA, the CDR3 is TGTGCCTGGGACAGGGACAGCTCCTCCTACGAGCAGTACTTC. Amino acid sequence: CAWDRDSSSYEQYF.

This chain joins TRBV28 and TRBJ1-4; TRBD1 might be the D (5 bases). The germline gives CDR1 MDHEN, CDR2 SYDVKM. The CDR3 runs 14 residues. Trimming left V 6 bases short and J 8 bases short, with 16 bases between. The CDR3 loop is CASSYRDLGEKLFF. The CDR3 DNA follows: TGTGCCAGCAGCTACCGGGACCTCGGGGAAAAACTGTTTTTT.

V usage is TRBV5-1 and J usage is TRBJ2-2; TRBD1 aligns across 7 bases. V dropped 0 bases and J dropped 4; count of bases not matched to a gene: 3. The CDR3 loop spans 15 amino acids. The V gene's germline CDR1 is SGHRS and CDR2 YFSETQ. In DNA form, the CDR3 reads TGCGCCAGCAGCTTGGACAGGGGCGTCACCGGGGAGCTGTTTTTT. Its translation is CASSLDRGVTGELFF.

V and J are TRBV28 and TRBJ1-1; D possibly corresponds to TRBD1 (6 bases). CDR3 length equals 17 residues. Germline V gene data show CDR1 as MDHEN and CDR2 as SYDVKM. The V gene lost 8 bases and the J gene lost 3 bases, with 25 bases spanning the gap. The CDR3 DNA reads TGTGCCAGCCCCGGAGGGGGGGCGCGGGAAGGGGACACTGAAGCTTTCTTT. Its protein product is CASPGGGAREGDTEAFF.

The chain combines TRBV29-1 with TRBJ2-2, with D uncertain. Trimming took off 4 bases at V and 0 bases at J, with 9 bases between the two ends. The V gene's germline CDR1 is SQVTM and CDR2 ANQGSEA. The CDR3 is 14 amino acids. The CDR3 sequence: CSVASMPNTGELFF. CDR3 in DNA: TGCAGCGTTGCTTCCATGCCGAACACCGGGGAGCTGTTTTTT.

The V gene is TRBV10-1, the J gene TRBJ2-6; TRBD1 aligns across 12 bases. After removal of 5 bases from V and 1 base from J, the junction contained 9 bases not matched to a gene. Germline V gene data show CDR1 as WNHNN and CDR2 as SYGVQD (reference sequence). The CDR3 sequence is 19 residues long. The CDR3 region is CASSFRDRGRHSGANVLTF. The CDR3 bases are TGCGCCAGCAGTTTCCGGGACAGGGGGCGACATTCTGGGGCCAACGTCCTGACTTTC.

The gene calls are TRBV28 and TRBJ2-7; 8 bases agree with TRBD2. Germline CDR1 reads MDHEN; CDR2 reads SYDVKM. This CDR3 has 15 amino acids. The ends lost 5 bases at V and 5 bases at J; junction bases unmatched: 11. Written as DNA, the CDR3 is TGTGCCAGCAGTCCCCCGGGAGGGGGTAATGACGAGCAGTACTTC. It encodes CASSPPGGGNDEQYF.

The rearrangement joins TRBV27 to TRBJ2-7; tentative D call: TRBD1 (6 bases). The germline gives CDR1 MNHEY, CDR2 SMNVEV (reference sequence). The length of the CDR3 is 14 residues. V dropped 6 bases and J dropped 3 bases, with 15 bases sitting between them. The CDR3 bases are TGTGCCAGCAGCTCGCCCGGGACAAACTACGAGCAGTACTTC. Residues: CASSSPGTNYEQYF.

This chain connects TRBV9 to TRBJ1-3; 7 positions match TRBD1. V lost 3 bases, J lost 0 bases, and 9 bases stayed unmatched. There are 17 residues in the CDR3. The germline V gene has CDR1 SGDLS and CDR2 YYNGEE. The CDR3 DNA follows: TGTGCCAGCAGCGCAGGGAGCGGGACAGTCTCTGGAAACACCATATATTTT. This sequence encodes CASSAGSGTVSGNTIYF.

V usage is TRBV2 and J usage is TRBJ1-2; no reliable D call. Trimming took off 4 bases at V and 8 bases at J, with 11 bases between the two ends. From germline, CDR1 is SNHLY and CDR2 FYNNEI. The CDR3 runs to 12 residues. CDR3: CASSVGGGGYTF. The CDR3 nucleotides read TGTGCCAGCAGTGTTGGCGGAGGAGGCTACACCTTC.

V is TRBV5-4 and J is TRBJ2-2; no reliable D call. Trimming cost V 0 bases and J 4 bases, with 10 bases left between them. CDR3 size: 15 residues. Germline V gene sequence: CDR1 SGHNT, CDR2 YYREEE (reference sequence). The CDR3 protein is CASSLDSLGTGELFF. The CDR3, as DNA: TGTGCCAGCAGCTTGGATTCCTTGGGCACCGGGGAGCTGTTTTTT.

The J gene is TRBJ2-1, the V gene TRBV11-2; 7 bases line up with TRBD1. This CDR3 is built from 16 residues. Germline loops: CDR1 SGHAT, CDR2 FQNNGV. Germline trimming cut 1 base from V and 7 bases from J; bases unmatched to any gene: 10. The CDR3 nucleotides are TGTGCCAGCAGCTTAGGGGACAGTGGGGCGAGGAATGAGCAGTTCTTC. Translating gives CASSLGDSGARNEQFF.

The rearrangement joins TRBV19 to TRBJ1-2; D may be TRBD1 (5 bases). The CDR3 loop spans 15 amino acids. From germline, CDR1 is LNHDA and CDR2 SQIVND (reference sequence). The CDR3 nucleotides are TGTGCTACGGGACTGCGGGGTGGGTCTAACTATGGCTACACCTTC. Its translation is CATGLRGGSNYGYTF.

This clone was observed once. The V gene is TRBV29-1, the J gene TRBJ1-5; a weak D match, TRBD1 (5 bases). Germline CDR1 reads SQVTM; CDR2 reads ANQGSEA. The CDR3 totals 13 residues. Deletions cut 7 bases from V and 6 bases from J, with 16 bases between. The CDR3 region has the DNA TGCAGCGCTGGGGGGGGACGGGGTCAGCCCCAGCATTTT. This translates into CSAGGGRGQPQHF.

V is TRBV28 and J is TRBJ1-2; TRBD1 agrees at 7 bases. From germline, CDR1 is MDHEN and CDR2 SYDVKM. The CDR3 length is 15 residues. With V trimmed by 6 bases and J by 1 base, 8 bases remained unmatched. DNA for the CDR3: TGTGCCAGCAGACCGGGACAGTGGGTTAACTATGGCTACACCTTC. Its protein is CASRPGQWVNYGYTF.

The V call is TRBV11-2, the J call TRBJ1-1, with D tentatively TRBD1 (6 bases). The CDR3 covers 14 residues. V lost 1 base and J 3 bases, leaving 9 bases between the germline ends. Germline CDR1 SGHAT, CDR2 FQNNGV. CDR3 nucleotide sequence: TGTGCCAGCAGCTTAGGAGGGGGGCACACTGAAGCTTTCTTT. This codes for CASSLGGGHTEAFF.